These 25 T cell receptor beta chains share one sample of origin, sequenced in a study of T cell repertoires in cytomegalovirus infection (dated by TCRdb to between 2017 and 2020). The run used an Illumina HiSeq 1500. Starting from the raw public reads, TCRdb applied fastp trimming at Q25, assembled clones with MiXCR and retained in-frame beta chains. Identical CDR3 protein sequences are pooled into one entry, listed with their most common genes and DNA. The sample table records more than 150,000 distinct CDR3 sequences; 15% to 20% of these occur just once. The top ten hold roughly a sixth of the sample. Sequencing input: CD8+ T cells from PBMCs. The receptors shown here come from a human donor in good health (CMV status not recorded). Some clones in this sample may be carry-over from other donors' samples.

This clonotype has at least ten counts. The chain is built from TRBV7-2 and TRBJ2-1, with TRBD2 as a possible D gene (6 bases). Germline CDR1 reads SGHTA; CDR2 reads FQGNSA. The CDR3 covers 13 residues. Trimming took 0 bases from V and 7 from J, leaving 7 bases between them. The CDR3 DNA sequence: TGTGCCAGCAGCTTAGCGGCGGGAAATGAGCAGTTCTTC. Its protein product is CASSLAAGNEQFF. Full variable domain (rest looked up from reference TRBV7-2 and TRBJ2-1): GAGVSQSPSNKVTEKGKDVELRCDPISGHTALYWYRQSLGQGLEFLIYFQGNSAPDKSGLPSDRFSAERTGGSVSTLTIQRTQQEDSAVYLCASSLAAGNEQFFGPGTRLTVL.

This clonotype has only a few counts. The chain couples TRBV6-2 or TRBV6-3 to TRBJ2-1, with D perhaps TRBD2 (6 bases). V was trimmed by 5 bases and J by 4 bases, leaving 12 bases between them. This CDR3 is built from 14 residues. Per germline, CDR1 MNHEY and CDR2 SVGEGT. CDR3 sequence (DNA): TGTGCCAGCAGTCGGCTAGCGCTTTACAATGAGCAGTTCTTC. Translated, it gives CASSRLALYNEQFF.

V usage is TRBV12-3 or TRBV12-4 and J usage is TRBJ1-2, with D tentatively TRBD1 (6 bases). The CDR3 is 14 amino acids. V lost 4 bases and J lost 6, with 15 bases in between. CDR3 region: CASSSFRGKDGYTF. The CDR3 DNA reads as TGTGCCAGCAGTTCCTTCAGGGGTAAGGATGGCTACACCTTC.

This clonotype was seen more than once but under ten times. The chain joins TRBV6-2 or TRBV6-3 to TRBJ2-2; 11 bases are shared with TRBD1. Looked up from germline, CDR1 is MNHEY and CDR2 is SVGEGT. V shed 0 bases and J 6 bases; nucleotides not matched to a gene: 0. The CDR3 contains 15 residues. Here the CDR3 DNA reads TGTGCCAGCAGTTACTCGGGACAGGGGGCCGGGGAGCTGTTTTTT. Encoded protein: CASSYSGQGAGELFF.

This chain links TRBV6-2 or TRBV6-3 with TRBJ2-1, with 11 bases that match TRBD2. Germline loops: CDR1 MNHEY, CDR2 SVGEGT. The CDR3 runs to 15 residues. With 6 bases clipped from V and 4 bases from J, the junction kept 5 bases outside the gene matches. The CDR3 coding sequence is TGTGCCAGCAGCTACCTAGCGGGAGGTTACAATGAGCAGTTCTTC. This gives the protein CASSYLAGGYNEQFF.

A few counts support this clonotype. The rearrangement joins TRBV4-3 to TRBJ2-1, with 8 nucleotides matching TRBD2. Per the germline V gene, CDR1 is LGHNA and CDR2 is YSLEER. The CDR3 has 16 residues. J lost 6 bases, V lost 4 bases, and 11 bases had no gene match. The CDR3 spells CASSPEGSGKLNEQFF. The CDR3 DNA is TGCGCCAGCAGCCCGGAGGGTAGCGGGAAACTCAATGAGCAGTTCTTC.

This chain links TRBV12-3 or TRBV12-4 with TRBJ1-2; D is perhaps TRBD1 (6 bases). Trimming took 1 base from V and 4 from J, leaving 16 bases between them. The CDR3 spans 16 residues. The CDR3, as DNA: TGTGCCAGCAGTTTAGGCAGACAGGACCTTCTCTATGGCTACACCTTC. Its translation: CASSLGRQDLLYGYTF.

The sample holds a few counts of this clonotype. This rearrangement joins TRBV7-6 to TRBJ2-1; no clear D gene. CDR3 size: 14 residues. Germline V gene data show CDR1 as SGHVS and CDR2 as FNYEAQ. V lost 4 bases and J lost 8, with 15 bases in between. CDR3 residues: CASSSEPGIDEQFF. CDR3 nucleotides: TGTGCCAGCAGCTCCGAACCGGGCATCGATGAGCAGTTCTTC.

This clonotype has a handful of counts. V and J are TRBV7-8 and TRBJ1-2, with TRBD1 matching 8 bases. Trimming at V came to 4 bases and at J to 6 bases, leaving 10 bases not matched to a gene. The CDR3 sequence is 15 residues long. Germline lookup yields CDR1 SGHVS and CDR2 FQNEAQ. CDR3 sequence: CASSSSGTGPNGYTF. The CDR3 DNA sequence: TGTGCCAGCAGCTCCAGCGGGACAGGACCTAATGGCTACACCTTC. Filled out from reference TRBV7-8 and TRBJ1-2, the complete variable domain reads GAGVSQSPRYKVAKRGQDVALRCDPISGHVSLFWYQQALGQGPEFLTYFQNEAQLDKSGLPSDRFFAERPEGSVSTLKIQRTQQEDSAVYLCASSSSGTGPNGYTFGSGTRLTVV.

The rearrangement joins TRBV27 to TRBJ2-1; 8 nucleotides agree with TRBD1. The V and J ends lost 5 bases and 4 bases, in that order; junction bases with no gene match: 7. CDR3 length: 15 amino acids. In germline, CDR1 is MNHEY, CDR2 SMNVEV (reference sequence). The CDR3 DNA reads TGTGCCAGCAGTCCAGACAGGGGCGGGTACAATGAGCAGTTCTTC. Amino acids: CASSPDRGGYNEQFF.

This rearrangement joins TRBV4-1 to TRBJ2-1; 9 bases are a match to TRBD2. V was pared by 3 bases and J by 5 bases, with 14 bases of the junction left unmatched. This CDR3 has 18 residues. CDR1 and CDR2 (germline): MGHRA, YSYEKL. The chain's CDR3 is CASSHSSRSGGSDNEQFF. In DNA form, the CDR3 reads TGCGCCAGCAGCCATTCCTCTAGGAGCGGGGGGTCCGACAATGAGCAGTTCTTC.

The V call is TRBV7-9, the J call TRBJ2-2; D gene ambiguous. Deletions cut 1 base from V and 6 bases from J, with 3 bases between. This CDR3 contains 12 residues. From germline, CDR1 is SEHNR and CDR2 FQNEAQ (reference sequence). The CDR3 here is CASSLDAGELFF. The CDR3 DNA is TGTGCCAGCAGCTTAGACGCCGGGGAGCTGTTTTTT. The whole variable domain, filled in from reference TRBV7-9 and TRBJ2-2, reads DTGVSQNPRHKITKRGQNVTFRCDPISEHNRLYWYRQTLGQGPEFLTYFQNEAQLEKSRLLSDRFSAERPKGSFSTLEIQRTEQGDSAMYLCASSLDAGELFFGEGSRLTVL.

The genes are TRBV5-1 and TRBJ2-3; the match to TRBD1 covers 9 bases. The CDR3 spans 14 residues. Germline V gives CDR1 SGHRS, CDR2 YFSETQ. V gave up 3 bases and J gave up 5 bases; unmatched junction bases: 4. CDR3 in amino acids: CASSYRTGVDTQYF. CDR3 DNA sequence: TGCGCCAGCAGCTACCGGACAGGGGTAGATACGCAGTATTTT.

This chain connects TRBV5-1 to TRBJ2-5; no firm D call. The CDR3 is 12 amino acids. Between the trimmed V and J ends, which lost 2 bases and 1 base, there was a span of 3 bases. Germline V lookup: CDR1 SGHRS, CDR2 YFSETQ. CDR3 amino acids: CASSFSQETQYF. The CDR3 coding sequence is TGCGCCAGCAGCTTTTCCCAAGAGACCCAGTACTTC. Looking up the rest from reference TRBV5-1 and TRBJ2-5 gives the full variable domain: KAGVTQTPRYLIKTRGQQVTLSCSPISGHRSVSWYQQTPGQGLQFLFEYFSETQRNKGNFPGRFSGRQFSNSRSEMNVSTLELGDSALYLCASSFSQETQYFGPGTRLLVL.

The rearrangement links TRBV27 to TRBJ2-5; 8 nucleotides line up with TRBD2. This CDR3 has 15 amino acids. The junction had 9 bases not matched to a gene; V was cut back by 5 bases and J by 4 bases. The germline V gene has CDR1 MNHEY and CDR2 SMNVEV (reference sequence). Written as DNA, the CDR3 is TGTGCCAGCAGTCCCTCAGCGGGGGTAGTAGAGACCCAGTACTTC. Protein: CASSPSAGVVETQYF.

This clonotype was seen only a few times. The chain links TRBV12-3 or TRBV12-4 to TRBJ2-1; 8 positions agree with TRBD1. This CDR3 comprises 16 residues. V gave up 5 bases and J gave up 3 bases; unmatched junction bases: 9. The CDR3 bases are TGTGCCAGCAGTACCTGGACAGGGTTGAGCTACAATGAGCAGTTCTTC. As protein: CASSTWTGLSYNEQFF.

This clonotype was counted a few times. CDR3 amino acids: CASSPLDRGTEAFF. In DNA form, the CDR3 reads TGTGCCAGCAGCCCCCTAGACAGGGGTACTGAAGCTTTCTTT. The V and J genes are TRBV5-6 and TRBJ1-1; TRBD1 aligns across 8 bases. The CDR3 is 14 amino acids. V lost 4 bases, J lost 5 bases, and 7 bases stayed unmatched. Germline values: CDR1 SGHDT, CDR2 YYEEEE.

This clonotype was detected a few times. J is TRBJ2-5 and V is TRBV14; a possible D gene is TRBD2 (6 bases). This CDR3 is 15 amino acids long. Looked up from germline, CDR1 is SGHDN and CDR2 is FVKESK. The V end was cut by 4 bases, the J end by 5 bases, with 17 bases between. CDR3 DNA sequence: TGTGCCAGCAGCCCCCACCTAGGGGCGGGGGAGACCCAGTACTTC. It specifies CASSPHLGAGETQYF.

This chain connects TRBV6-1 to TRBJ2-7; the D gene is possibly TRBD1 (6 bases). The CDR3 has 16 residues. Germline CDR1 and CDR2: MNHNS and SASEGT. Between the trimmed V and J ends, which lost 5 bases and 2 bases, there was a span of 19 bases. CDR3 bases: TGTGCCAGCAGTAGGAGGACAGCGGTGGTCGCCTACGAGCAGTACTTC. This sequence encodes CASSRRTAVVAYEQYF.

At least ten counts were recorded for this clonotype. V is TRBV7-2 and J is TRBJ2-7; 12 bases are a match to TRBD1. With V trimmed by 4 bases and J by 2 bases, 0 bases remained unmatched. The CDR3 loop spans 14 amino acids. CDR1 is SGHTA, CDR2 FQGNSA, per germline. CDR3 coding DNA: TGTGCCAGCAGCTGGGACAGGGGGCCCTACGAGCAGTACTTC. Amino acids: CASSWDRGPYEQYF.

The rearrangement links TRBV2 to TRBJ2-7, with D perhaps matching TRBD2 (5 bases). Trimming removed 4 bases at V and 0 bases at J, with 7 bases between. This CDR3 has 13 residues. Germline assignment: CDR1 SNHLY and CDR2 FYNNEI. CDR3 DNA: TGTGCCAGCAGTGCCGGGGTCTCCTACGAGCAGTACTTC. Translation: CASSAGVSYEQYF.

This clonotype came up a few times. The rearrangement uses TRBV27 and TRBJ2-5; tentatively, D is TRBD2 (7 bases). This CDR3 region has 13 residues. V was trimmed by 3 bases and J by 5 bases, leaving 10 bases between them. Germline V gene lookup returns CDR1 MNHEY and CDR2 SMNVEV (reference sequence). The CDR3 protein is CASSFGGRETQYF. The CDR3 DNA sequence: TGTGCCAGCAGTTTCGGGGGGCGTGAGACCCAGTACTTC.

In this sample, this clonotype turned up a few times. This chain connects TRBV7-6 to TRBJ2-7, with TRBD1 matching 9 bases. From germline, CDR1 is SGHVS and CDR2 FNYEAQ. Trimming removed 4 bases from V and 5 bases from J; junction bases left unmatched: 6. The CDR3 extends over 14 amino acids. This CDR3 is CASSYRDRDHEQYF. DNA of the CDR3: TGTGCCAGCAGCTACCGGGACAGGGATCACGAGCAGTACTTC.

This clonotype was seen a few times. This chain joins TRBV12-3 or TRBV12-4 and TRBJ2-1, with D unresolved. The CDR3 is 13 amino acids. Trimming took 7 bases from V and 9 from J, leaving 16 bases between them. The CDR3 DNA follows: TGTGCCAGCAAGAGTGGAGCCTCGGTTGAGCAGTTCTTC. Translated, it gives CASKSGASVEQFF.

This clonotype was detected only a few times. This chain's CDR3 is CASMGTDNEAFF. CDR3 nucleotide sequence: TGTGCCAGTATGGGGACAGACAATGAAGCTTTCTTT. The V and J genes are TRBV19 and TRBJ1-1; 7 bases fit TRBD1. Germline V gene lookup returns CDR1 LNHDA and CDR2 SQIVND (reference sequence). V was pared by 7 bases and J by 7 bases, with 6 bases of the junction left unmatched. This CDR3 is built from 12 residues.